The 29 T cell receptor beta chains presented below share a single source sample, sequenced in a study of blood T cells in healthy people across ages. The use of a sample-barcoded 5' primer and a J-beta primer mix characterized a second PCR of about 6 to 12 cycles. MiXCR, run by TCRdb on the 5' RACE reads, gives a single entry per CDR3 protein. The sample includes approximately 800,000 distinct CDR3 sequences, 58% of them seen just once. The specimen was blood. These receptors were collected from a young man in good health.

This clonotype has only a few counts. This chain connects TRBV29-1 to TRBJ2-6; D is perhaps TRBD1 or TRBD2 (5 bases each). With 7 bases removed from V and 2 bases from J, the gap between germline ends came to 12 bases. Looked up from germline, CDR1 is SQVTM and CDR2 is ANQGSEA. This CDR3 spans 14 amino acids. CDR3 nucleotides: TGCAGCGACCTCGGGGACCCTGGGGCCAACGTCCTGACTTTC. Protein sequence: CSDLGDPGANVLTF.

The genes are TRBV3-1 and TRBJ1-2; 12 bases align to TRBD1. The ends lost 4 bases at V and 2 bases at J; junction bases unmatched: 8. In germline, CDR1 is LGHDT, CDR2 YNNKEL (reference sequence). CDR3 size: 17 residues. This CDR3 is CASSRGQGARGNYGYTF. Written as DNA, the CDR3 is TGTGCCAGCAGCCGGGGACAGGGGGCAAGAGGAAACTATGGCTACACCTTC.

About this clonotype itself: A much more abundant neighbour one base away suggests this may be a read error. This rearrangement joins TRBV7-2 to TRBJ2-5, with unresolved D. The ends were cut back, 5 bases at V and 11 bases at J, with 18 bases in the middle. Germline CDR1 is SGHTA and CDR2 is FQGNSA. This CDR3 is built from 13 residues. CDR3 nucleotides: TGTGCCAGCAGCCTCGGGTACACGAATGAGCAGTACTTC. Encoded protein: CASSLGYTNEQYF.

This clonotype occurred a few times. V gene TRBV21-1 combines with J gene TRBJ1-2. TRBV21-1 corresponds to a pseudogene. The CDR3 extends over 12 amino acids. CDR3 protein: CASSMPSHGYTF. The CDR3 DNA reads TGTGCCAGCAGCATGCCTAGTCATGGCTACACCTTC.

The chain is built from TRBV20-1 and TRBJ2-5, with unresolved D. V was clipped by 6 bases and J by 2 bases, with 10 bases between them. This CDR3 spans 12 amino acids. Germline lookup yields CDR1 DFQATT and CDR2 SNEGSKA (reference sequence). The CDR3 here is CSALLGQETQYF. In DNA form, the CDR3 reads TGCAGTGCCCTTCTAGGGCAAGAGACCCAGTACTTC.

V is TRBV9 and J is TRBJ2-7; tentatively, D is TRBD2 (5 bases). Per germline, CDR1 SGDLS and CDR2 YYNGEE. This CDR3 is built from 13 residues. V was cut by 3 bases and J by 2 bases, with 9 bases left in between. CDR3 coding DNA: TGTGCCAGCAGCGCCGGGGTAGCCTACGAGCAGTACTTC. Translated: CASSAGVAYEQYF. The whole variable domain, remainder taken from reference TRBV9 and TRBJ2-7, is DSGVTQTPKHLITATGQRVTLRCSPRSGDLSVYWYQQSLDQGLQFLIQYYNGEERAKGNILERFSAQQFPDLHSELNLSSLELGDSALYFCASSAGVAYEQYFGPGTRLTVT.

This chain links TRBV20-1 with TRBJ2-3; TRBD2 matches 9 bases. The CDR3 length is 17 residues. Germline assignment: CDR1 DFQATT and CDR2 SNEGSKA (reference sequence). Trimming removed 3 bases from V and 2 bases from J; junction bases left unmatched: 12. The CDR3 region is CSASRSGRTVLTDTQYF. CDR3 nucleotides: TGCAGTGCTAGTCGAAGCGGGAGGACCGTACTCACAGATACGCAGTATTTT.

This rearrangement joins TRBV12-3 or TRBV12-4 to TRBJ1-2; weak D call: TRBD1 (5 bases). Between the trimmed V and J ends, which lost 8 bases and 1 base, there was a span of 17 bases. This CDR3 is 15 amino acids long. DNA of the CDR3: TGTGCCAGCGCCGTCAAGGGGTCCGTTAACTATGGCTACACCTTC. Amino acids: CASAVKGSVNYGYTF.

V usage is TRBV5-1 and J usage is TRBJ2-2; D ambiguous. CDR1 is SGHRS, CDR2 YFSETQ, per germline. The CDR3 has 15 amino acids. Trimming took off 4 bases at V and 3 bases at J, with 13 bases between the two ends. CDR3 DNA sequence: TGCGCCAGCAGCAAGACTGATAGGGACACCGGGGAGCTGTTTTTT. Residues: CASSKTDRDTGELFF.

The chain combines TRBV2 with TRBJ2-1, with 9 nucleotides matching TRBD2. The germline gives CDR1 SNHLY, CDR2 FYNNEI. V lost 1 base to trimming and J lost 6 bases; unmatched junction nucleotides: 4. The CDR3 consists of 15 residues. The CDR3 nucleotides are TGTGCCAGCAGTGAAGGGCTAGCGGGGTCCAATGAGCAGTTCTTC. Translation: CASSEGLAGSNEQFF.

The CDR3 DNA reads as TGCAGTGCCGAGACAGCGGCGGTGGAGACCCAGTACTTC. Its protein is CSAETAAVETQYF. The chain recombines TRBV20-1 with TRBJ2-5, with D perhaps TRBD1 or TRBD2 (5 bases each). The CDR3 has 13 amino acids. The germline V gene encodes CDR1 DFQATT and CDR2 SNEGSKA (reference sequence). Trimming removed 6 bases at V and 5 bases at J, with 16 bases between.

For this clonotype: Just one base apart from a much larger clone, this may be a read error. The V gene is TRBV20-1, the J gene TRBJ2-5; 10 bases are a match to TRBD2. The CDR3 runs to 14 residues. Germline CDR1 DFQATT, CDR2 SNEGSKA (reference sequence). CDR3 coding DNA: TGCAGTGCCAGCCTAGCGGGGGAACAAGAGGCCCAGTACTTC. This gives the protein CSASLAGEQEAQYF.

This clonotype was seen only a few times. The V gene is TRBV6-2 or TRBV6-3, the J gene TRBJ1-5; 8 nucleotides agree with TRBD1. V trimming: 5 bases; J trimming: 7 bases; junction bases outside the gene matches: 7. CDR1 and CDR2 (germline): MNHEY, SVGEGT. This CDR3 comprises 14 residues. CDR3 nucleotides: TGTGCCAGCAGTAGCTCGACAGGGGCACAGCCCCAGCATTTT. This encodes CASSSSTGAQPQHF.

V and J are TRBV27 and TRBJ2-7; 9 positions agree with TRBD2. Trimming cost V 5 bases and J 1 base; bases outside gene matches: 12. The CDR3 has 17 residues. Germline loops: CDR1 MNHEY, CDR2 SMNVEV (reference sequence). The CDR3 spells CASSPPGGSGRSYEQYF. CDR3 DNA: TGTGCCAGCAGTCCCCCCGGGGGGAGCGGGAGGTCCTACGAGCAGTACTTC.

V is TRBV6-6 and J is TRBJ2-1; 7 nucleotides agree with TRBD2. V dropped 5 bases and J dropped 9; count of bases not matched to a gene: 10. Germline V CDR1 and CDR2: MNHNY, SVGAGI (reference sequence). This CDR3 region has 14 residues. The CDR3 here is CASSRLGGESEQFF. In DNA form, the CDR3 reads TGTGCCAGCAGTCGCCTGGGGGGGGAAAGTGAGCAGTTCTTC.

J is TRBJ2-7 and V is TRBV7-2; 8 nucleotides align to TRBD2. Germline V lookup: CDR1 SGHTA, CDR2 FQGNSA. V gave up 2 bases and J gave up 4 bases; unmatched junction bases: 16. This CDR3 has 18 amino acids. CDR3 in amino acids: CASSLMRSGGRVPYEQYF. In nucleotides, the CDR3 is TGTGCCAGCAGCTTAATGAGGTCGGGGGGGCGCGTGCCTTACGAGCAGTACTTC.

This clonotype has just a few counts. The rearrangement joins TRBV20-1 to TRBJ2-5; the D is unclear. The V end lost 6 bases, the J end lost 3 bases, and 17 bases lay between the germline ends. Germline V gives CDR1 DFQATT, CDR2 SNEGSKA (reference sequence). The CDR3 runs 14 residues. CDR3 bases: TGCAGTGCAACGAAGATCGATGATAAAGAGACCCAGTACTTC. Protein product: CSATKIDDKETQYF.

The chain is built from TRBV7-6 and TRBJ2-1, with 8 bases that match TRBD1. Per germline, CDR1 SGHVS and CDR2 FNYEAQ. The CDR3 length is 16 residues. The J segment lost 8 bases and the V segment lost 0 bases, leaving 9 bases of the junction unmatched. CDR3 amino acids: CASSLAPIRGQDEQFF. The CDR3 DNA reads TGTGCCAGCAGCTTAGCCCCGATCAGGGGGCAGGATGAGCAGTTCTTC.

This clonotype was counted between two and nine times. The CDR3 loop is CASDPSGTGTYEQYF. As DNA, the CDR3 is TGTGCCAGCGACCCCTCGGGGACAGGAACCTACGAGCAGTACTTC. The V call is TRBV28, the J call TRBJ2-7, with 8 bases matching TRBD1. Trimming at V came to 8 bases and at J to 2 bases, leaving 11 bases not matched to a gene. Germline CDR1 MDHEN, CDR2 SYDVKM. The CDR3 length is 15 residues.

This clonotype was observed a few times. J is TRBJ2-7 and V is TRBV6-5; D might be TRBD1 (5 bases). CDR1 and CDR2 (germline): MNHEY, SVGAGI. With 8 bases removed from V and 2 bases from J, the gap between germline ends came to 10 bases. CDR3 size: 12 residues. DNA of the CDR3: TGTGCCAGCCCTGACAGCACCTACGAGCAGTACTTC. Its protein product is CASPDSTYEQYF.

The J gene is TRBJ2-3, the V gene TRBV15; a possible D gene is TRBD1 (6 bases). The CDR3 covers 16 residues. With 0 bases removed from V and 4 bases from J, the gap between germline ends came to 14 bases. Germline V gene sequence: CDR1 LNHNV, CDR2 YYDKDF (reference sequence). CDR3 protein: CATSRERGFLADTQYF. CDR3 DNA sequence: TGTGCCACCAGCAGAGAAAGGGGGTTTCTCGCAGATACGCAGTATTTT.

The chain employs TRBV7-3 and TRBJ1-5; TRBD1 might be the D (5 bases). This CDR3 spans 13 amino acids. The germline V and J ends were trimmed by 6 bases and 7 bases, with 13 bases remaining between them. CDR1 is SGHTA and CDR2 is FQGTGA in the germline V gene. The CDR3 DNA sequence: TGTGCCAGCAGTTCCGGTTGGGGCCAGCCCCAGCATTTT. Amino acids: CASSSGWGQPQHF.

The J gene is TRBJ2-3, the V gene TRBV20-1; the D gene could be TRBD1 or TRBD2 (6 bases each). Germline CDR1 and CDR2: DFQATT and SNEGSKA (reference sequence). The CDR3 has 16 amino acids. V lost 3 bases and J 0 bases, leaving 16 bases between the germline ends. In nucleotides, the CDR3 is TGCAGTGCTAGGGCTCGTCAGGGGAGGAGCACAGATACGCAGTATTTT. Its protein product is CSARARQGRSTDTQYF.

The V call is TRBV9, the J call TRBJ2-1; the match to TRBD2 covers 9 bases. The V segment lost 0 bases and the J segment 6 bases; nucleotides outside the gene matches: 7. Germline assignment: CDR1 SGDLS and CDR2 YYNGEE. The CDR3 is 16 residues long. CDR3 sequence: CASSVGVLAGPNEQFF. CDR3 bases: TGTGCCAGCAGCGTAGGTGTACTAGCGGGCCCCAATGAGCAGTTCTTC.

The chain uses TRBV6-2 or TRBV6-3 and TRBJ1-1; TRBD1 agrees at 9 bases. Per the germline V gene, CDR1 is MNHEY and CDR2 is SVGEGT. The CDR3 loop spans 14 amino acids. Trimming at V came to 2 bases and at J to 6 bases, leaving 4 bases not matched to a gene. The CDR3 region has the DNA TGTGCCAGCAGTTACCCGGACAGGGGCGCTGAAGCTTTCTTT. Protein product: CASSYPDRGAEAFF.

This clonotype was seen repeatedly, ten times or more. A clone one base away is much larger, so this may be a read error. CDR3 coding DNA: TGTGCCAGCAGCTTCGTTGGCGACCAAGAGACCCAGTACTTC. It translates to CASSFVGDQETQYF. The V and J genes are TRBV11-2 and TRBJ2-5; D is uncertain. Germline assignment: CDR1 SGHAT and CDR2 FQNNGV. The CDR3 sequence is 14 residues long. Trimming took off 3 bases at V and 0 bases at J, with 8 bases between the two ends. Variable domain in full (rest from reference TRBV11-2 and TRBJ2-5): EAGVAQSPRYKIIEKRQSVAFWCNPISGHATLYWYQQILGQGPKLLIQFQNNGVVDDSQLPKDRFSAERLKGVDSTLKIQPAKLEDSAVYLCASSFVGDQETQYFGPGTRLLVL.

The V and J genes are TRBV20-1 and TRBJ2-7; 8 bases align to TRBD2. Gene TRBJ2-5 matches the end of the DNA better, so the J call may be wrong. In germline, CDR1 is DFQATT, CDR2 SNEGSKA (reference sequence). This CDR3 has 15 amino acids. The CDR3 sequence is CSVGAPTSAQETQYF. For the CDR3, the DNA is TGCAGTGTAGGAGCCCCGACTAGCGCCCAAGAGACCCAGTACTTC.

V is TRBV12-3 or TRBV12-4 and J is TRBJ2-6; perhaps TRBD1 as D (5 bases). V shed 6 bases and J shed 1 base, with 10 bases lying between them. This CDR3 spans 15 amino acids. This chain's CDR3 is CASRVAGSGANVLTF. The CDR3 DNA follows: TGTGCCAGCAGGGTTGCAGGGTCTGGGGCCAACGTCCTGACTTTC.

This clonotype was seen a few times. V is TRBV7-2 and J is TRBJ2-3, with D maybe TRBD1 (6 bases). CDR3 length: 14 amino acids. CDR1 SGHTA and CDR2 FQGNSA come from the germline V gene. Trimming shortened V by 1 base and J by 5 bases, and 10 bases separated the two germline ends. CDR3 region: CASSLDWGQDTQYF. In DNA, the CDR3 is TGTGCCAGCAGCTTAGACTGGGGGCAAGATACGCAGTATTTT.